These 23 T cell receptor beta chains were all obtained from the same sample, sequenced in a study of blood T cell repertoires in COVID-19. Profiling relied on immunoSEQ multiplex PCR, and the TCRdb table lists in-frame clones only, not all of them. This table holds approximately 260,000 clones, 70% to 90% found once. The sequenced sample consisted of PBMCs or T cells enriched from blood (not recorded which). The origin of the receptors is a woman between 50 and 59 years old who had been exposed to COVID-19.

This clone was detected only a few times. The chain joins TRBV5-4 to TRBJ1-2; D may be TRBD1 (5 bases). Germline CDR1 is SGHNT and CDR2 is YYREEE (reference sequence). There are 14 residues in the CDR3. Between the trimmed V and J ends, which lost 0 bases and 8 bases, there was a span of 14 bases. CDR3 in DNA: TGTGCCAGCAGCTTGGAGGGACTTGGGAGGGGCTACACCTTC. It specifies CASSLEGLGRGYTF.

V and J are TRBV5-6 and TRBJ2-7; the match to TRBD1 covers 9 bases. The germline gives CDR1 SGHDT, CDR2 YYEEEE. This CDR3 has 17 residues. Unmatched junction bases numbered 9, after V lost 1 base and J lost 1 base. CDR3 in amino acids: CASSLRPWGTGSYEQYF. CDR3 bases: TGTGCCAGCAGCTTGAGGCCCTGGGGGACAGGGTCCTACGAGCAGTACTTC.

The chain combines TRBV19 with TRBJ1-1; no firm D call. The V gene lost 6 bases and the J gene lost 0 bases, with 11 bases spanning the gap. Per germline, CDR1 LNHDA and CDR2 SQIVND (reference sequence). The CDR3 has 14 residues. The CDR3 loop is CASSASFMNTEAFF. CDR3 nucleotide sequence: TGTGCCAGTAGCGCAAGCTTCATGAACACTGAAGCTTTCTTT.

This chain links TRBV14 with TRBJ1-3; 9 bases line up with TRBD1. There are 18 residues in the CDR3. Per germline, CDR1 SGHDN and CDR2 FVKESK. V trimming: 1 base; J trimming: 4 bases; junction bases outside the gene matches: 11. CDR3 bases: TGTGCCAGCAGCCAAGTGGGCAGGGACAGGGATCCCGGAAACACCATATATTTT. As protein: CASSQVGRDRDPGNTIYF.

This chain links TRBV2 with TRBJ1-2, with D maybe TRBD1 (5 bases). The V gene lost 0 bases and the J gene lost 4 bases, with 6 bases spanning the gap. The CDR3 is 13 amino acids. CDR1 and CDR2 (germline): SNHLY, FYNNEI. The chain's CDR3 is CASSEATVYGYTF. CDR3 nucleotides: TGTGCCAGCAGTGAAGCGACAGTCTATGGCTACACCTTC.

The CDR3 DNA sequence: TGTGCCAGCAGTTCAGCGGGGGCCAGCACAGATACGCAGTATTTT. Protein sequence: CASSSAGASTDTQYF. The chain has TRBV28 and TRBJ2-3, with 8 positions matching TRBD2. This CDR3 has 15 residues. Looked up from germline, CDR1 is MDHEN and CDR2 is SYDVKM. V lost 4 bases, J lost 0 bases, and 3 bases stayed unmatched.

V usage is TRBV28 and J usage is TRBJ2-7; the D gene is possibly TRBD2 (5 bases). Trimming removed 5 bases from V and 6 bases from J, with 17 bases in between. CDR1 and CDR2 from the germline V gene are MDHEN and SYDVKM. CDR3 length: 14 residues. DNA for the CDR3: TGTGCCAGCAGTAGCCTGTTGACAACTAGCGAGCAGTACTTC. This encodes CASSSLLTTSEQYF.

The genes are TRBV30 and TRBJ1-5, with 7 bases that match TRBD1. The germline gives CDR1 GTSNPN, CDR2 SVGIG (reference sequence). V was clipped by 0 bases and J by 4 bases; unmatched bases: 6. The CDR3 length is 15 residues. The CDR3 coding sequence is TGTGCCTGGAGTGTCGGAGGGGGCGGGAATCAGCCCCAGCATTTT. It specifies CAWSVGGGGNQPQHF. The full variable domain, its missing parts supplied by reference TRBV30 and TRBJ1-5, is SQTIHQWPATLVQPVGSPLSLECTVEGTSNPNLYWYRQAAGRGLQLLFYSVGIGQISSEVPQNLSASRPQDRQFILSSKKLLLSDSGFYLCAWSVGGGGNQPQHFGDGTRLSIL.

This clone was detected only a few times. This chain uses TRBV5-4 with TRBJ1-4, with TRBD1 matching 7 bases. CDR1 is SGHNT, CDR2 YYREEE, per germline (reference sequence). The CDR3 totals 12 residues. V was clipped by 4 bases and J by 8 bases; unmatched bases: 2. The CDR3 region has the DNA TGTGCCAGCAGCCTGGGACAGGAAAAACTGTTTTTT. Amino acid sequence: CASSLGQEKLFF.

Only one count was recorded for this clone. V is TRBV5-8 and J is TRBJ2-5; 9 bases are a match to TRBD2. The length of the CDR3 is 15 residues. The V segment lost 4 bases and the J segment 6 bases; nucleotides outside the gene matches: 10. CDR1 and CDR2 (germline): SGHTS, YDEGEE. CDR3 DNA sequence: TGTGCCAGCAGCCCTCCGAGCGGGGGGAGGAAGACCCAGTACTTC. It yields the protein CASSPPSGGRKTQYF. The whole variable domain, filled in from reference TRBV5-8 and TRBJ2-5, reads EAGVTQSPTHLIKTRGQQATLRCSPISGHTSVYWYQQALGLGLQFLLWYDEGEERNRGNFPPRFSGRQFPNYSSELNVNALELEDSALYLCASSPPSGGRKTQYFGPGTRLLVL.

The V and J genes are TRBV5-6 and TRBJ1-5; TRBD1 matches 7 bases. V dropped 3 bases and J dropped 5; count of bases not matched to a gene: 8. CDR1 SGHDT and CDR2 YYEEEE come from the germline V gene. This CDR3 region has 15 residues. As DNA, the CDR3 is TGTGCCAGCAGCTCGGGACAGCAAGGGGATCAGCCCCAGCATTTT. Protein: CASSSGQQGDQPQHF. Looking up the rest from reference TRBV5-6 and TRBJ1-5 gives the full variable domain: DAGVTQSPTHLIKTRGQQVTLRCSPKSGHDTVSWYQQALGQGPQFIFQYYEEEERQRGNFPDRFSGHQFPNYSSELNVNALLLGDSALYLCASSSGQQGDQPQHFGDGTRLSIL.

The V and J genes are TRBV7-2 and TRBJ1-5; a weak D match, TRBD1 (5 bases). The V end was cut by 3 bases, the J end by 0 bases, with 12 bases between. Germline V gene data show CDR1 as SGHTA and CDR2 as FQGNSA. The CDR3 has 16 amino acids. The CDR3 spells CASSLTVSHSNQPQHF. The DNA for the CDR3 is TGTGCCAGCAGCTTGACAGTTAGCCATAGCAATCAGCCCCAGCATTTT.

The CDR3: CASSRTGGYGYTF. DNA for the CDR3: TGTGCCAGCAGCCGAACAGGGGGCTATGGCTACACCTTC. This chain uses TRBV7-2 with TRBJ1-2; 8 positions agree with TRBD1. There are 13 residues in the CDR3. Germline lookup yields CDR1 SGHTA and CDR2 FQGNSA. The ends lost 5 bases at V and 4 bases at J; junction bases unmatched: 3.

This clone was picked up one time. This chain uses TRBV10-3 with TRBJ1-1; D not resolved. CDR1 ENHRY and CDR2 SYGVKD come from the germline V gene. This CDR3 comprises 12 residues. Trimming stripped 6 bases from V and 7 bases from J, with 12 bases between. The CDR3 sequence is CAIRKYGDEAFF. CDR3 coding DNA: TGTGCCATCAGGAAATACGGTGATGAAGCTTTCTTT.

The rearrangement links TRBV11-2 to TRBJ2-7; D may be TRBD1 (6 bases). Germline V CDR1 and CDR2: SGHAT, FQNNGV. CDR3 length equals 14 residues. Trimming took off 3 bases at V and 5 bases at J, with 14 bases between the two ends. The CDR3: CASSFRGDPNEQYF. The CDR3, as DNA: TGTGCCAGCAGCTTCAGGGGTGACCCCAACGAGCAGTACTTC.

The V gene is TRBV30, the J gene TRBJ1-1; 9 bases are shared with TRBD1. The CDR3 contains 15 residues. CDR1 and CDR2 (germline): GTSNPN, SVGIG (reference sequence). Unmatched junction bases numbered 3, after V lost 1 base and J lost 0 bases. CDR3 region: CAWSGDRELNTEAFF. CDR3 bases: TGTGCCTGGAGTGGGGACAGGGAGCTGAACACTGAAGCTTTCTTT.

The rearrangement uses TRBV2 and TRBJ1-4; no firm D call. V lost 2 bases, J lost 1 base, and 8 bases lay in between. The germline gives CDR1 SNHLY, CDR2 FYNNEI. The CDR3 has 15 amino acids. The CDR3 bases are TGTGCCAGCAGTGAACCAGTCGAAACTAATGAAAAACTGTTTTTT. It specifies CASSEPVETNEKLFF.

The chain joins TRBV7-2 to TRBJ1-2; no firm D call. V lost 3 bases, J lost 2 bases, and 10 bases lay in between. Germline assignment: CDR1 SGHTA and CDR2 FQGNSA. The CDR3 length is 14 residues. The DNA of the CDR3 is TGTGCCAGCAGCTTGGCCGATCCCAACTATGGCTACACCTTC. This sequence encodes CASSLADPNYGYTF.

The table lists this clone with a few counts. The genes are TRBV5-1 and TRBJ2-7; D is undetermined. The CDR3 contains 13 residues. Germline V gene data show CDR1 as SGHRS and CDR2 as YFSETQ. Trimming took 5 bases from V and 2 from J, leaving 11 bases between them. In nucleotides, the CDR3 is TGCGCCAGCAGTCCTGACGGAGCCTACGAGCAGTACTTC. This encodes CASSPDGAYEQYF.

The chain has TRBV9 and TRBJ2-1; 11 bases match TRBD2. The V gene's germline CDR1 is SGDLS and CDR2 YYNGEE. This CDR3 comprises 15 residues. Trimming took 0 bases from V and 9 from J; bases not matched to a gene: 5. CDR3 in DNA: TGTGCCAGCAGCGTAGGACTAGCGGGGATGGGTGAGCAGTTCTTC. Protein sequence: CASSVGLAGMGEQFF.

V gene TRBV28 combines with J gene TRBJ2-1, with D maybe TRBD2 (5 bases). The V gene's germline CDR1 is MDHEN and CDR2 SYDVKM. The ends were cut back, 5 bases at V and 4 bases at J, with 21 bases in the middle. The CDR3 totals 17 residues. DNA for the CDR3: TGTGCCAGCAGTCCAACCCTTGTGAGCGGCAGATACAATGAGCAGTTCTTC. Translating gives CASSPTLVSGRYNEQFF.

The CDR3: CASSYSPGGIYEQYF. The CDR3 coding sequence is TGTGCCAGCAGTTACTCCCCGGGGGGGATTTACGAGCAGTACTTC. This sequence joins TRBV6-5 and TRBJ2-7, with 8 bases aligning to TRBD2. The J segment lost 4 bases and the V segment lost 0 bases, leaving 5 bases of the junction unmatched. CDR3 size: 15 residues. Germline-derived CDR1 and CDR2 are MNHEY and SVGAGI.

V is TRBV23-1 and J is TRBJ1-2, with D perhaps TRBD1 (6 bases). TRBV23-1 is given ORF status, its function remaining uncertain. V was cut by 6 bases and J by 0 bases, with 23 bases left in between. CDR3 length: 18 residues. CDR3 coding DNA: TGCGCCAGCAGACCAACCGGGACACTTCTCCTCCCTAACTATGGCTACACCTTC. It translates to CASRPTGTLLLPNYGYTF.